Described below is a single T cell receptor beta chain sequence and its context. Its antigen is currently not known. Per-base qualities were not stored, and no clone one base away is much larger. The sample belongs to a study of cytomegalovirus exposure and HLA in healthy donors (dated by TCRdb to the late 2010s). Regarding the research as a whole: An earlier analysis of approximately 550 of the donors reported approximately 270 Gb of sequence data and some 120 million unique TCR beta sequences from 150 million to 200 million T cells. A later genetic analysis used genome-wide SNP genotypes for about 60% of the 666 donors, treating that subset as a discovery cohort. To decide whether each TCR beta V gene segment behaved as functional or pseudogenic, an earlier analysis of some 600 of the donors relied on high-throughput TCR beta sequencing. About 300 gigabases of sequencing data and around 85 million unique TCR sequences made up an early release that covered under 750 HLA-typed donors. The study combined high-throughput TCR immunosequencing, statistical association of individual TCRs with disease status, and machine learning to predict cytomegalovirus infection status. Every repertoire in the discovery cohort had been generated on one and the same sequencing platform. In a later analysis, previously published TCR beta repertoires from some 640 donors were re-analyzed and high-resolution HLA genotyping was added so that TCR occurrence patterns could be studied. Alongside the repertoire data, information on donor age, sex, ethnicity and CMV serostatus was compiled. Of the approximately 400 genotyped donors, approximately 81% were placed in the genetic ancestry cluster associated with self-reported Caucasian donors. Using immunosequencing, the study profiled T cell repertoires from 666 subjects and related those repertoires to cytomegalovirus serostatus. The aim of the study was to test whether cataloging public T cell receptors could identify signatures of past pathogen exposure. In addition to the first cohort of 650 to 750 subjects, a separate validation cohort of around 110 different subjects was used. Among about 400 genotyped donors of the cohort, an average of approximately 240,000 unique TCR beta nucleotide sequences was sequenced per donor, of which roughly 17% were non-productive. Roughly five DR-DQ haplotypes were handled as single units for association and clustering, since linkage in the cohort was strong. HLA typing covered class I and class II loci at four-digit resolution. Typing coverage varied by locus: roughly 629-630 donors for A, B, C, DRB1 and DQB1; some 520 for DQA1; 600 to 610 for DPA1; under 490 for DPB1. In the later analysis, no new phenotypic data were used to find candidate immune exposures; instead, reliance was placed on TCR beta sequences and their occurrence across donors. What the authors observed across the whole study: In a later analysis, the rate of TCR association differed among HLA loci, with DRB1 alleles having the most associated TCRs and HLA-C alleles having the fewest. Specific HLA alleles were associated with around 18,000 TCR beta sequences at a false discovery rate of 0.05 in a later analysis. The only immune exposure information available for the cohort was CMV serostatus. Some 16 rarely observed V segments, including chromosome 9 orphons, were excluded from the earlier analysis of some 590 of the donors because counts were too low. Most CMV-associated TCR beta chains appeared to be HLA-restricted in a later analysis, and the HLA associations seemed to be driven largely by CMV exposure. The sequencing pipeline was judged likely to have produced a cluster of highly shared sequence variants as a technical artifact. The presence/absence analyses assumed that sequencing depth was roughly uniform across donors, and that assumption may not be true. According to a later analysis, parvovirus B19, influenza, CMV and Epstein-Barr virus appeared linked to several top co-occurrence clusters. A later genetic analysis associated a missense DCLRE1C variant with V-gene and J-gene trimming of TCR beta chains, and an independent cohort replicated the association. The study gave a list of about 160 TCR beta chains associated with cytomegalovirus. A few of the identified cytomegalovirus-associated TCR beta chains were confirmed in vitro to be specific for cytomegalovirus antigens. In an earlier analysis of several hundred of the donors, most TCR beta V segments were observed in productive rearrangements about 87% or about 30% of the time, broadly matching IMGT annotations. A later genetic analysis reported fewer N-insertions in productive TCRs among donors in an Asian-associated ancestry cluster than the approximately 670-donor mean. The 87-base-pair reads could not distinguish some IMGT-functional V segments, including TRBV6-2 and TRBV6-3, so those segments were excluded. Cytomegalovirus status was reported to be diagnosed by the classifier with high specificity and sensitivity in both the original and validation cohorts. Only TCR beta chains were sequenced in this cohort, and the absence of alpha or paired-chain data limited detectable features. Most TCR sequences were seen in very few donors, while some public TCRs were found in many individuals. In a later analysis, HLA-associated TCR beta chains showed more clonal expansion and lower generation probabilities than non-associated chains that were equally common. Correlated functional status among segregating V segments might reflect linkage disequilibrium, but an unknown experimental factor could not be ruled out. A further reported finding was that TCR beta sequences accurately predicted the HLA-A and HLA-B alleles for most subjects in the first cohort. When HLA alleles, especially DR and DQ, strongly co-occurred, TCR associations were difficult to assign to individual alleles. Because some donors lacked HLA typing at each locus, the association tests relied only on the typed subset. According to the authors, the approach could potentially be generalized to other disease states and immunological phenotypes.

V is pared back by 3 bases and J by 4 bases, with 4 bases lying between the germline termini. CDR1 and CDR2 were assigned from the germline V gene (reference sequence) as LNHNV and YYDKDF. Its CDR3 holds 12 amino acids, cysteine through phenylalanine. The entry retains the CDR3 DNA only, 36 bases that are in frame from base 1. The cohort comprised some 730 healthy bone marrow donors. All cohort members were sampled while nominally healthy, although unrecorded immune exposures were likely present. The donor was CMV seropositive and was included in the group of 289 seropositive cohort members. Each donor provided a peripheral blood sample, and peripheral blood mononuclear cells were used for TCR beta sequencing. Genomic DNA extraction from the blood cell samples was performed with the Qiagen DNeasy Blood Extraction Kit. The library was prepared using the immunoSEQ multiplex PCR assay. For the multiplex PCR, a mixture combining 60 forward primers for TCR Vbeta segments and 13 reverse primers for TCR Jbeta segments was used. The CDR3 region of rearranged TCR beta genes was amplified from genomic DNA with a multiplex PCR assay. The amplified TCR beta libraries were sequenced on the Illumina HiSeq System as 87-base-pair reads. As for the authors' bioinformatics: In a later analysis, 80 million or so unique TCR beta chains were counted across the 650 to 700 repertoires, and about 10 million of these chains were shared by at least two donors. Raw reads were error-corrected and collapsed into unique sequences with a nearest-neighbor algorithm that merged closely related sequences to remove PCR and sequencing errors. CDR3 sequences were aligned to IMGT reference sequences to assign V, D and J gene segments. For a sequence to be retained, at least a six-nucleotide match to both a V gene segment and a J gene segment was required. Rearrangements were called productive when the CDR3 lacked stop codons and stayed in frame with V and J; all others were non-productive. CDR3 was defined according to IMGT convention as the region running from the second conserved V-encoded cysteine to the conserved J-encoded phenylalanine. Sequences without an unambiguous match to a single V gene segment were excluded from the earlier analysis of 450 to 750 of the donors. An earlier analysis of almost 600 of the donors classified V segments as functional when productive rearrangements were above 56.7% and as segregating when the standard deviation between donors was above 5%. A statistical classification framework was developed to diagnose cytomegalovirus status using the catalog of TCR beta chain sequences. In a later analysis, V and J genes were assigned by comparing TCR nucleotide sequences against IMGT/GENE-DB human TR gene sequences. Using the TCRdist pipeline, a later analysis assigned CDR3 sequences along with most-parsimonious VDJ recombination scenarios. In a later analysis, every TCR beta chain was defined by the combination of its CDR3 amino acid sequence and its V-gene family, and reads without a unique V-gene family were dropped. A later analysis removed 500 to 650 highly shared, low-generation-probability nucleotide sequences to deal with suspected cross-contamination and a sequencing artifact. In a later analysis, a clonal expansion index for each public chain was calculated from normalized within-repertoire ranks of inferred template counts. A later analysis computed generation probabilities with a VDJ recombination model fitted to out-of-frame rearrangements, and checked the results against IGoR. In a later analysis, hypergeometric tests were used to score TCR-TCR, TCR-HLA and TCR-CMV co-occurrence, with a repertoire-size bias correction applied to TCR pairs. To estimate false discovery rates, a later analysis permuted the HLA or CMV assignments 20 times. In a later analysis, co-occurring TCRs were grouped using DBSCAN, with TCRdist sequence similarity added in when clustering inside HLA-allele-positive subsets. Repertoires with fewer than 30,000 or more than 120,000 public chains, plus five repertoires with anomalous nucleotide sharing, were excluded from co-occurrence clustering. The source is immuneACCESS, and TCRdb retained only in-frame sequences with V and J called. Part of the clones is not carried over; for the studies checked, unresolved V genes explain less than half of this, and the remainder is unexplained. The D gene and trimming were derived from the DNA, and the V and J assignments and clone size from that table. The sample table holds about 100,000 clones, of which roughly 70% were seen once. The ten largest make up approximately 10% of the sample.

The sequence derives from a man aged 35-49 years in good health and CMV-seropositive. Input material: PBMCs. The sequence links TRBV15 to TRBJ1-5; the D gene remains uncertain. The DNA is TGTGCCACCAGCAGCTTAAATCAGCCCCAGCATTTT. This gives the protein CATSSLNQPQHF.